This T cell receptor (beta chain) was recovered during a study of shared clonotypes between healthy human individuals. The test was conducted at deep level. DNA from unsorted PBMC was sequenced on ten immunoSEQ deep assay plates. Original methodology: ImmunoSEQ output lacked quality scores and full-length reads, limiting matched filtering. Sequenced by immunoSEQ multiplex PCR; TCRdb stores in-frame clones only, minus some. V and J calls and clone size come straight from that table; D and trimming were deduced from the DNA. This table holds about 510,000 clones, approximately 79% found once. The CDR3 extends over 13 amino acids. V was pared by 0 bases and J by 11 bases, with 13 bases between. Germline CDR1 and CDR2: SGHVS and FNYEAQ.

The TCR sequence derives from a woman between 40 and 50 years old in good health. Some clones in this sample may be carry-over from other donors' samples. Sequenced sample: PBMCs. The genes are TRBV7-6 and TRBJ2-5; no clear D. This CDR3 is CASSLAGSPEQYF. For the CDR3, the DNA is TGTGCCAGCAGCTTAGCTGGGTCACCTGAGCAGTACTTC.